These 29 T cell receptor beta chains originate from one sample sequenced in a study of memory CD4+ T cells and cytomegalovirus serostatus. The sort gate was single viable CD3+CD4+CD8-CD45RO+ cells for memory CD4+ T cells. The repertoire was sequenced with immunoSEQ multiplex PCR; TCRdb's copy has only in-frame clones and lacks some. The table records 35,000 to 40,000 clones, roughly 85% of them present only once. Sequencing input: memory CD4+ T cells from blood. The receptors shown here come from an adult in good health and CMV-seropositive.

The chain joins TRBV9 to TRBJ1-4, with 9 positions matching TRBD1. The CDR3 has 19 amino acids. Germline V gives CDR1 SGDLS, CDR2 YYNGEE. With 3 bases clipped from V and 2 bases from J, the junction kept 14 bases outside the gene matches. The CDR3 spells CASSAGPGTGIFTNEKLFF. CDR3 coding DNA: TGTGCCAGCAGCGCAGGGCCCGGGACAGGGATCTTCACTAATGAAAAACTGTTTTTT.

This chain links TRBV6-5 with TRBJ1-1, with 8 bases fitting TRBD1. Unmatched junction bases numbered 8, after V lost 6 bases and J lost 5 bases. Germline V gives CDR1 MNHEY, CDR2 SVGAGI. The CDR3 loop spans 14 amino acids. CDR3 amino acids: CASRTRTGRTEAFF. The CDR3, as DNA: TGTGCCAGCAGGACTCGGACAGGGAGGACTGAAGCTTTCTTT.

The gene calls are TRBV7-8 and TRBJ2-4; D ambiguous. V dropped 3 bases and J dropped 6 bases, with 6 bases sitting between them. Germline V gene lookup returns CDR1 SGHVS and CDR2 FQNEAQ. CDR3 length: 12 amino acids. The CDR3 loop reads CASSFSANIQYF. In nucleotides, the CDR3 is TGTGCCAGCAGCTTTTCTGCAAACATTCAGTACTTC. The full variable domain, completed using reference TRBV7-8 and TRBJ2-4, is GAGVSQSPRYKVAKRGQDVALRCDPISGHVSLFWYQQALGQGPEFLTYFQNEAQLDKSGLPSDRFFAERPEGSVSTLKIQRTQQEDSAVYLCASSFSANIQYFGAGTRLSVL.

V gene TRBV5-1 combines with J gene TRBJ2-7, with no clear D. This CDR3 has 13 amino acids. Trimming removed 4 bases at V and 3 bases at J, with 11 bases between. Looked up from germline, CDR1 is SGHRS and CDR2 is YFSETQ. Here the CDR3 reads CASSLSDGYEQYF. CDR3 nucleotide sequence: TGCGCCAGCAGCCTCTCGGACGGCTACGAGCAGTACTTC. The entire variable domain, with the rest obtained from reference TRBV5-1 and TRBJ2-7, is as follows: KAGVTQTPRYLIKTRGQQVTLSCSPISGHRSVSWYQQTPGQGLQFLFEYFSETQRNKGNFPGRFSGRQFSNSRSEMNVSTLELGDSALYLCASSLSDGYEQYFGPGTRLTVT.

V and J are TRBV28 and TRBJ2-7, with 10 nucleotides matching TRBD2. Germline V lookup: CDR1 MDHEN, CDR2 SYDVKM. V trimming: 6 bases; J trimming: 7 bases; junction bases outside the gene matches: 15. CDR3 size: 16 residues. CDR3 bases: TGTGCCAGCAGCCCAGCGGGAGGGCCCCCGTCTCGGGAGCAGTACTTC. It yields the protein CASSPAGGPPSREQYF. The whole variable domain, remainder taken from reference TRBV28 and TRBJ2-7, is DVKVTQSSRYLVKRTGEKVFLECVQDMDHENMFWYRQDPGLGLRLIYFSYDVKMKEKGDIPEGYSVSREKKERFSLILESASTNQTSMYLCASSPAGGPPSREQYFGPGTRLTVT.

The chain links TRBV7-3 to TRBJ2-3; D possibly matches TRBD1 or TRBD2 (5 bases each). The CDR3 runs to 14 residues. V was cut by 2 bases and J by 11 bases, with 17 bases left in between. Germline V gives CDR1 SGHTA, CDR2 FQGTGA. CDR3 sequence: CASSLDPWGKEQYF. The CDR3 region has the DNA TGTGCCAGCAGCTTAGATCCATGGGGGAAAGAGCAGTATTTT.

The rearrangement uses TRBV5-4 and TRBJ2-3; tentatively, D is TRBD1 or TRBD2 (5 bases each). The CDR3 runs 15 residues. The ends were cut back, 4 bases at V and 0 bases at J, with 12 bases in the middle. CDR1 is SGHNT and CDR2 is YYREEE in the germline V gene (reference sequence). The CDR3 is CASSTGTASTDTQYF. CDR3 bases: TGTGCCAGCAGCACCGGGACCGCCAGCACAGATACGCAGTATTTT.

The chain couples TRBV5-1 to TRBJ2-7; 14 bases match TRBD2. The germline V gene encodes CDR1 SGHRS and CDR2 YFSETQ. The CDR3 is 16 residues long. Trimming removed 4 bases from V and 3 bases from J; junction bases left unmatched: 6. The CDR3 protein is CASSKDGLAGGYEQYF. The CDR3 bases are TGCGCCAGCAGCAAGGACGGACTAGCGGGAGGCTACGAGCAGTACTTC.

The sample holds one count of this clone. The chain links TRBV6-5 to TRBJ2-7, with D maybe TRBD2 (6 bases). The CDR3 covers 13 residues. Germline CDR1 reads MNHEY; CDR2 reads SVGAGI. Trimming pared 2 bases from V and 7 bases from J, leaving 12 bases between. For the CDR3, the DNA is TGTGCCAGCAGTTACGGGGGGTCGGGTGAGCAGTACTTC. Protein sequence: CASSYGGSGEQYF.

This chain uses TRBV6-5 with TRBJ2-5; D gene uncertain. CDR3 length equals 13 residues. Trimming cost V 6 bases and J 7 bases, with 15 bases left between them. Germline loops: CDR1 MNHEY, CDR2 SVGAGI. The CDR3 protein is CASSLDRHGTQYF. CDR3 coding DNA: TGTGCCAGCAGCCTCGACCGTCACGGGACCCAGTACTTC.

The J gene is TRBJ2-1, the V gene TRBV7-2; D might be TRBD1 (5 bases). This CDR3 is 11 amino acids long. V was trimmed by 2 bases and J by 9 bases, leaving 5 bases between them. Per the germline V gene, CDR1 is SGHTA and CDR2 is FQGNSA. This chain's CDR3 is CASSLQGEQFF. The CDR3 DNA follows: TGTGCCAGCAGCTTACAGGGTGAGCAGTTCTTC. Based on the CDR3 plus reference TRBV7-2 and TRBJ2-1, the full variable domain is GAGVSQSPSNKVTEKGKDVELRCDPISGHTALYWYRQSLGQGLEFLIYFQGNSAPDKSGLPSDRFSAERTGGSVSTLTIQRTQQEDSAVYLCASSLQGEQFFGPGTRLTVL.

J is TRBJ1-4 and V is TRBV7-2; the D is unclear. The V gene lost 5 bases and the J gene lost 0 bases, with 13 bases spanning the gap. This CDR3 has 16 amino acids. The germline V gene has CDR1 SGHTA and CDR2 FQGNSA. The CDR3 nucleotides are TGTGCCAGCAGCACCGGACCGGCTGCAACTAATGAAAAACTGTTTTTT. This encodes CASSTGPAATNEKLFF.

This chain links TRBV2 with TRBJ2-5; D is unclear. There are 11 residues in the CDR3. Germline CDR1 reads SNHLY; CDR2 reads FYNNEI. Trimming removed 5 bases at V and 5 bases at J, with 6 bases between. In DNA form, the CDR3 reads TGTGCCAGCAGTAGTTGGGAGACCCAGTACTTC. Its protein product is CASSSWETQYF.

The DNA of the CDR3 is TGTGCCAGCAGTGAAAATTTTAGGACAGTACTCTATGGCTACACCTTC. This gives the protein CASSENFRTVLYGYTF. V gene TRBV6-1 combines with J gene TRBJ1-2; a weak D match, TRBD1 (6 bases). CDR3 length equals 16 residues. CDR1 is MNHNS and CDR2 is SASEGT in the germline V gene. The ends were cut back, 2 bases at V and 4 bases at J, with 17 bases in the middle.

The V call is TRBV6-5, the J call TRBJ1-3, with 7 bases fitting TRBD1. V shed 3 bases and J 2 bases; nucleotides not matched to a gene: 4. CDR1 is MNHEY, CDR2 SVGAGI, per germline. This CDR3 has 15 residues. The CDR3 region is CASSYDRVPGNTIYF. The CDR3 bases are TGTGCCAGCAGTTATGACAGGGTGCCTGGAAACACCATATATTTT.

This clone appeared once. The chain employs TRBV4-2 and TRBJ2-5; no clear D. Per germline, CDR1 LGHNA and CDR2 YNFKEQ. The CDR3 consists of 13 residues. Trimming removed 4 bases from V and 1 base from J, with 7 bases in between. The CDR3 coding sequence is TGTGCCAGCAGCCTTCGGGTCCAAGAGACCCAGTACTTC. As protein: CASSLRVQETQYF.

This chain links TRBV9 with TRBJ1-2; TRBD1 is a possible D gene (6 bases). Trimming removed 0 bases at V and 8 bases at J, with 11 bases between. Germline lookup yields CDR1 SGDLS and CDR2 YYNGEE. This CDR3 is 13 amino acids long. The DNA of the CDR3 is TGTGCCAGCAGCGTAGTAGGGGGAGGGGGCTACACCTTC. Translation gives CASSVVGGGGYTF.

The rearrangement uses TRBV19 and TRBJ1-1; the match to TRBD1 covers 12 bases. In germline, CDR1 is LNHDA, CDR2 SQIVND (reference sequence). V was pared by 5 bases and J by 6 bases, with 4 bases of the junction left unmatched. The CDR3 runs to 14 residues. The CDR3 coding sequence is TGTGCCAGTAGTGCCGGGACAGGGGGCTCTGAAGCTTTCTTT. As protein: CASSAGTGGSEAFF. Full variable domain (rest looked up from reference TRBV19 and TRBJ1-1): DGGITQSPKYLFRKEGQNVTLSCEQNLNHDAMYWYRQDPGQGLRLIYYSQIVNDFQKGDIAEGYSVSREKKESFPLTVTSAQKNPTAFYLCASSAGTGGSEAFFGQGTRLTVV.

This chain links TRBV25-1 with TRBJ2-1; TRBD2 agrees at 7 bases. The CDR3 is 18 amino acids. CDR1 is MGHDK, CDR2 SYGVNS, per germline. The J segment lost 0 bases and the V segment lost 4 bases, leaving 12 bases of the junction unmatched. CDR3 sequence reads: CASSAQTSSLSSYNEQFF. The CDR3 DNA reads as TGTGCCAGCAGTGCCCAGACTAGCTCCTTGAGCTCCTACAATGAGCAGTTCTTC. The full variable domain, completed using reference TRBV25-1 and TRBJ2-1, is EADIYQTPRYLVIGTGKKITLECSQTMGHDKMYWYQQDPGMELHLIHYSYGVNSTEKGDLSSESTVSRIRTEHFPLTLESARPSHTSQYLCASSAQTSSLSSYNEQFFGPGTRLTVL.

The CDR3 DNA is TGTGCCAGTAGTTACAAGAATTCACCCCTCCACTTT. Translated: CASSYKNSPLHF. The chain employs TRBV19 and TRBJ1-6; D not resolved. The V end was cut by 5 bases, the J end by 7 bases, with 6 bases between. The CDR3 covers 12 residues. Germline CDR1 reads LNHDA; CDR2 reads SQIVND (reference sequence). Together with reference TRBV19 and TRBJ1-6, the CDR3 gives the full variable domain: DGGITQSPKYLFRKEGQNVTLSCEQNLNHDAMYWYRQDPGQGLRLIYYSQIVNDFQKGDIAEGYSVSREKKESFPLTVTSAQKNPTAFYLCASSYKNSPLHFGNGTRLTVT.

The J gene is TRBJ2-2, the V gene TRBV13; D unresolved. The CDR3 length is 14 residues. The V gene lost 2 bases and the J gene lost 4 bases, with 8 bases spanning the gap. Germline lookup yields CDR1 PRHDT and CDR2 FYEKMQ (reference sequence). CDR3 region: CASSLYWTTGELFF. The CDR3 coding sequence is TGTGCCAGCAGCTTATATTGGACCACCGGGGAGCTGTTTTTT.

This chain joins TRBV27 and TRBJ1-1, with 8 nucleotides matching TRBD1. Germline V gene sequence: CDR1 MNHEY, CDR2 SMNVEV (reference sequence). The CDR3 contains 16 residues. V gave up 6 bases and J gave up 2 bases; unmatched junction bases: 11. CDR3 protein: CASSVLRGQGNTEAFF. In nucleotides, the CDR3 is TGTGCCAGCAGCGTCCTCAGGGGGCAGGGAAACACTGAAGCTTTCTTT.

This clone has only one observation. CDR3 nucleotide sequence: TGTGCCAGAAGCGGGCACAGGATGGTCCGTGGGCAGGTAGATCAGCCCCAGCATTTT. This codes for CARSGHRMVRGQVDQPQHF. The J gene is TRBJ1-5, the V gene TRBV5-3; a possible D gene is TRBD1 (5 bases). TRBV5-3 is recorded as an ORF, its role being uncertain. The CDR3 extends over 19 amino acids. The ends were cut back, 4 bases at V and 5 bases at J, with 28 bases in the middle.

This chain links TRBV18 with TRBJ1-1, with D tentatively TRBD1 (6 bases). This CDR3 contains 13 residues. The ends were cut back, 4 bases at V and 1 base at J, with 7 bases in the middle. The germline CDR1 and CDR2 sequences are KGHSH and LQKENI. CDR3 loop: CASSLQGNTEAFF. CDR3 DNA sequence: TGTGCCAGCTCACTACAGGGGAACACTGAAGCTTTCTTT.

CDR3 protein: CASSEAWPRNTEAFF. CDR3 sequence (DNA): TGTGCCAGCAGCGAGGCTTGGCCTAGGAACACTGAAGCTTTCTTT. The J gene is TRBJ1-1, the V gene TRBV6-5; unclear D gene. V lost 6 bases to trimming and J lost 1 base, with 15 bases between them. The CDR3 has 15 amino acids. Germline assignment: CDR1 MNHEY and CDR2 SVGAGI.

The CDR3 protein is CASTASGTGGGNQPQHF. For the CDR3, the DNA is TGTGCCAGCACCGCTTCCGGGACAGGGGGAGGCAATCAGCCCCAGCATTTT. V is TRBV28 and J is TRBJ1-5, with 11 bases lining up with TRBD1. The CDR3 length is 17 residues. The J segment lost 2 bases and the V segment lost 7 bases, leaving 10 bases of the junction unmatched. Germline V CDR1 and CDR2: MDHEN, SYDVKM. Together with reference TRBV28 and TRBJ1-5, the CDR3 gives the full variable domain: DVKVTQSSRYLVKRTGEKVFLECVQDMDHENMFWYRQDPGLGLRLIYFSYDVKMKEKGDIPEGYSVSREKKERFSLILESASTNQTSMYLCASTASGTGGGNQPQHFGDGTRLSIL.

This clone was seen just once. This rearrangement joins TRBV7-9 to TRBJ1-3; TRBD1 is a possible D gene (6 bases). The CDR3 runs 14 residues. Germline CDR1 SEHNR, CDR2 FQNEAQ (reference sequence). Trimming removed 5 bases at V and 10 bases at J, with 18 bases between. In DNA form, the CDR3 reads TGTGCCAGCAGCCAATATTCAGGGGAGGGTACCATATATTTT. Its protein product is CASSQYSGEGTIYF.

This clone was seen a few times. The chain is built from TRBV9 and TRBJ1-1; D gene uncertain. The CDR3 loop spans 13 amino acids. Between the trimmed V and J ends, which lost 3 bases and 4 bases, there was a span of 10 bases. The germline CDR1 and CDR2 sequences are SGDLS and YYNGEE. CDR3 sequence reads: CASSGGFGTEAFF. The CDR3 coding sequence is TGTGCCAGCAGCGGCGGGTTTGGCACTGAAGCTTTCTTT.

This clone was seen once. The chain has TRBV5-1 and TRBJ2-2; 10 bases align to TRBD1. Per germline, CDR1 SGHRS and CDR2 YFSETQ. The CDR3 is made up of 16 amino acids. The V gene end was trimmed by 0 bases and the J gene end by 8 bases; junction bases not matched to a gene: 7. In nucleotides, the CDR3 is TGCGCCAGCAGCTTGGTTCCGGGACAGGGGTTTGGGGAGCTGTTTTTT. The encoded protein is CASSLVPGQGFGELFF.